These T cell receptor beta chains were read from a single sample in a study of cytomegalovirus exposure and HLA in healthy donors. Data came from immunoSEQ multiplex PCR; TCRdb stores just in-frame clones and leaves some out. This table lists 130,000 or so clones. The sample consisted of PBMCs. The receptor set was obtained from a woman aged 40 to 49 in good health and CMV-seropositive. Each CDR3 is given with its conserved first and last residue. The D gene is left open where the match is weak.

D	V	J	DNA	CDR3
-	TRBV9	TRBJ1-2	TGTGCCAGCAGCGGGACGGGATCTGGCTACACCTTC	CASSGTGSGYTF
TRBD2	TRBV9	TRBJ2-1	TGTGCCAGCAGCCCGGTGGGACTAGCGCTTTCGGAGCAGTTCTTC	CASSPVGLALSEQFF
TRBD2	TRBV9	TRBJ2-2	TGTGCCAGCAGCTCCCTGACTAGCGGGAGGTCCGGGGAGCTGTTTTTT	CASSSLTSGRSGELFF
TRBD1	TRBV5-1	TRBJ2-7	TGCGCCAGCAGCCAGGACAGGGGAACCTACGAGCAGTACTTC	CASSQDRGTYEQYF
TRBD1	TRBV19	TRBJ1-4	TGTGCCAGTAGCAGAGCGGACAGGGAGAATGAAAAACTGTTTTTT	CASSRADRENEKLFF
TRBD2	TRBV5-1	TRBJ2-3	TGCGCCAGCAGCCCGGGGACTAGCGGGCGCACAGATACGCAGTATTTT	CASSPGTSGRTDTQYF
TRBD1	TRBV5-6	TRBJ1-6	TGTGCCAGCAGCTTGAACAGGGGTAGGTCACCCCTCCACTTT	CASSLNRGRSPLHF
-	TRBV4-1	TRBJ2-3	TGCGCCAGCAGCCAAGTTCCTAGCGGCACAGATACGCAGTATTTT	CASSQVPSGTDTQYF
TRBD1	TRBV18	TRBJ2-7	TGTGCCAGCTCACCGGCGGGACAGGGGGTCTCCGAGCAGTACTTC	CASSPAGQGVSEQYF
-	TRBV19	TRBJ2-7	TGTGCCAGTAGTATAACCCAGGGTAACAATCAGTACTTC	CASSITQGNNQYF
TRBD2	TRBV10-1	TRBJ2-7	TGCGCCAGCAGTGTTGGCGGGAGGACCTACGAGCAGTACTTC	CASSVGGRTYEQYF
TRBD2	TRBV30	TRBJ2-3	TGTGCCTGGAGCGTTGGGGTAGCGGGAATAGCAGATACGCAGTATTTT	CAWSVGVAGIADTQYF
TRBD2	TRBV9	TRBJ2-1	TGTGCCAGCAGCCTCCACCTTAGCGGGAGGGCCAATGAGCAGTTCTTC	CASSLHLSGRANEQFF
-	TRBV10-3	TRBJ2-7	TGTGCCATCAGTGGGGGGCTTTTCTACGAGCAGTACTTC	CAISGGLFYEQYF
-	TRBV5-6	TRBJ2-5	TGTGCCAGCAGCTTGGTCAGGGGAGGGGAGACCCAGTACTTC	CASSLVRGGETQYF